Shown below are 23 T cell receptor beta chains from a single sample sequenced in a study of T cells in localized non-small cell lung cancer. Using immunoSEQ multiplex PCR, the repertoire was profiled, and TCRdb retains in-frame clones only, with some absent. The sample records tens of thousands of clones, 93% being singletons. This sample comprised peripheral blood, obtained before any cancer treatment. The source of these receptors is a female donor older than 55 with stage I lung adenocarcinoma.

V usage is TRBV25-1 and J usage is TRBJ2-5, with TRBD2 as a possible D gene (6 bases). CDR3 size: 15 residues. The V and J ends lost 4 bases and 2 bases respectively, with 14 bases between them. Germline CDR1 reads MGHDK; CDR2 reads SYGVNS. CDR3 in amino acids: CASSVGGRGQETQYF. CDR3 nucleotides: TGTGCCAGCAGTGTCGGGGGACGGGGTCAAGAGACCCAGTACTTC. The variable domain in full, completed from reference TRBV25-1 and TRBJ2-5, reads EADIYQTPRYLVIGTGKKITLECSQTMGHDKMYWYQQDPGMELHLIHYSYGVNSTEKGDLSSESTVSRIRTEHFPLTLESARPSHTSQYLCASSVGGRGQETQYFGPGTRLLVL.

In DNA form, the CDR3 reads TGTGCCAGCAGCCAAGAAGTACTAGCGGTTACAGATACGCAGTATTTT. Translated, it gives CASSQEVLAVTDTQYF. This rearrangement joins TRBV4-2 to TRBJ2-3, with 8 positions matching TRBD2. Germline lookup yields CDR1 LGHNA and CDR2 YNFKEQ. V was pared by 0 bases and J by 3 bases, with 5 bases of the junction left unmatched. The CDR3 has 16 residues.

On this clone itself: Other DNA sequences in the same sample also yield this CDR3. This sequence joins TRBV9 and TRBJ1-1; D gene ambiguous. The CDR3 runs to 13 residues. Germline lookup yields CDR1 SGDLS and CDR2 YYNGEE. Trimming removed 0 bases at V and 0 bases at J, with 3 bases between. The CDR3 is CASSVVVNTEAFF. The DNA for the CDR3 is TGTGCCAGCAGCGTAGTCGTGAACACTGAAGCTTTCTTT.

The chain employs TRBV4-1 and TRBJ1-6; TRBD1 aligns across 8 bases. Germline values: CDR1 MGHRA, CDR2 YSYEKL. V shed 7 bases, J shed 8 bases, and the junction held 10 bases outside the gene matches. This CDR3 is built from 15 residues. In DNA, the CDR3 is TGCGCCAGCAACCGAGAGGACAGGGCGGATTCACCCCTCCACTTT. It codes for CASNREDRADSPLHF.

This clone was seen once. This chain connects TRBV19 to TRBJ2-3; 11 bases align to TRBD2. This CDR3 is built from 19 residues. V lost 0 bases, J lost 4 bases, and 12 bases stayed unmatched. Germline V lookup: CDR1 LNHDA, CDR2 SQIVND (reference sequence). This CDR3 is CASSIDRGSGRASADTQYF. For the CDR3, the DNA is TGTGCCAGTAGTATAGATCGGGGTAGCGGGAGGGCCTCGGCAGATACGCAGTATTTT.

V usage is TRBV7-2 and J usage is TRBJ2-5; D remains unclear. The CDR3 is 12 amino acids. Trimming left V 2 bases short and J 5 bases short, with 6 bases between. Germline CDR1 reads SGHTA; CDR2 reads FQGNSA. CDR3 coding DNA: TGTGCCAGCAGCTTAAGCCTGGAGACCCAGTACTTC. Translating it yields CASSLSLETQYF. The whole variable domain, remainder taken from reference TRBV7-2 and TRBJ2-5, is GAGVSQSPSNKVTEKGKDVELRCDPISGHTALYWYRQSLGQGLEFLIYFQGNSAPDKSGLPSDRFSAERTGGSVSTLTIQRTQQEDSAVYLCASSLSLETQYFGPGTRLLVL.

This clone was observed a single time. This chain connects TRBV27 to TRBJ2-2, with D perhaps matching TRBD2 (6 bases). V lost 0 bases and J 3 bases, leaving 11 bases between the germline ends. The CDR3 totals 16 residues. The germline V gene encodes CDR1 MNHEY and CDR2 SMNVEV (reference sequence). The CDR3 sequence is CASSLSVGTYTGELFF. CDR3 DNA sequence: TGTGCCAGCAGTTTATCTGTCGGGACTTACACCGGGGAGCTGTTTTTT.

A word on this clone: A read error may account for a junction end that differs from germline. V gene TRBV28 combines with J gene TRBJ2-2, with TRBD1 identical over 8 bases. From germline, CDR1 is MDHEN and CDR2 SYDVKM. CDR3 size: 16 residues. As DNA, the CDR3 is TGTGCCAGCAGTCGAACCGGGACAGGAGTACACCGGGGAGCTGTTTTT. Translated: CASSRTGTGVHRGAVF.

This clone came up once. CDR3 amino acids: CASSSSGRGTEAFF. Here the CDR3 DNA reads TGCGCCAGCAGCTCCTCAGGGCGAGGCACTGAAGCTTTCTTT. The chain is built from TRBV5-1 and TRBJ1-1; D is perhaps TRBD1 (5 bases). The CDR3 totals 14 residues. Germline assignment: CDR1 SGHRS and CDR2 YFSETQ. The V end was cut by 3 bases, the J end by 4 bases, with 13 bases between. Using reference TRBV5-1 and TRBJ1-1 for the parts outside the CDR3, the full variable domain is KAGVTQTPRYLIKTRGQQVTLSCSPISGHRSVSWYQQTPGQGLQFLFEYFSETQRNKGNFPGRFSGRQFSNSRSEMNVSTLELGDSALYLCASSSSGRGTEAFFGQGTRLTVV.

In DNA form, the CDR3 reads TGCAGTGCTAGACAGGGGAACATTCAGTACTTC. Translation: CSARQGNIQYF. V usage is TRBV20-1 and J usage is TRBJ2-4, with D possibly TRBD1 on 6 matching bases. CDR3 length: 11 amino acids. With 2 bases removed from V and 7 bases from J, the gap between germline ends came to 6 bases. Per the germline V gene, CDR1 is DFQATT and CDR2 is SNEGSKA (reference sequence).

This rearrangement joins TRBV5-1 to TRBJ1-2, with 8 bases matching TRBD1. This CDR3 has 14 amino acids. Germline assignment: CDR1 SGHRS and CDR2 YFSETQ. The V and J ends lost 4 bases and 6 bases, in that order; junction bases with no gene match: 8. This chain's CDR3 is CASSASTGVHGYTF. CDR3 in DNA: TGCGCCAGCAGCGCCTCGACAGGGGTGCATGGCTACACCTTC.

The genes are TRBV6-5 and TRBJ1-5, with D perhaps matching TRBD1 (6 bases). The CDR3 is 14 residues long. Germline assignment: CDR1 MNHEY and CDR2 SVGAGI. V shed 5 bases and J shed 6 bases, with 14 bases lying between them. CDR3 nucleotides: TGTGCCAGCAGTCTTACGGGGGGCGGTCAGCCCCAGCATTTT. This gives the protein CASSLTGGGQPQHF.

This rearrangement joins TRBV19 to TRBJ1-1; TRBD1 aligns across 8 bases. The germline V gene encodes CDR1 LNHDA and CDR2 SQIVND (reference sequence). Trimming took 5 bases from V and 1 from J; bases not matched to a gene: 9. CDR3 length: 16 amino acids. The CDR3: CASSPRTGSSNTEAFF. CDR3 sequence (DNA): TGTGCCAGTAGTCCCCGGACAGGGAGTTCGAACACTGAAGCTTTCTTT. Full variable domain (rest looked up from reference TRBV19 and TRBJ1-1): DGGITQSPKYLFRKEGQNVTLSCEQNLNHDAMYWYRQDPGQGLRLIYYSQIVNDFQKGDIAEGYSVSREKKESFPLTVTSAQKNPTAFYLCASSPRTGSSNTEAFFGQGTRLTVV.

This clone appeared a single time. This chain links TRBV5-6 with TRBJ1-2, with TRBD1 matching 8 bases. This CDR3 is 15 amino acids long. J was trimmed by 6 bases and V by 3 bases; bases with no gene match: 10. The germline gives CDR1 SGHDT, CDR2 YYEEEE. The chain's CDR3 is CASSSLRGQGNGYTF. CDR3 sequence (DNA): TGTGCCAGCAGCTCTCTCAGGGGGCAGGGCAATGGCTACACCTTC.

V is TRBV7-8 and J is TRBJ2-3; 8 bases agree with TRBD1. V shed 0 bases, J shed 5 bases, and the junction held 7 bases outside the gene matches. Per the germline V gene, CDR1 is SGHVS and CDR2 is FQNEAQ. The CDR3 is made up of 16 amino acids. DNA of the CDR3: TGTGCCAGCAGCTTAGCCAGACAGGGGCCCAGAGATACGCAGTATTTT. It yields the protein CASSLARQGPRDTQYF.

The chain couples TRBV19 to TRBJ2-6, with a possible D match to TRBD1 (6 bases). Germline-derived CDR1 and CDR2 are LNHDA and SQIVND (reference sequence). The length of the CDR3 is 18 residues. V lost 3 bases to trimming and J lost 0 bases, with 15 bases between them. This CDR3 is CASSIVQGPHSGANVLTF. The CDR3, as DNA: TGTGCCAGTAGTATTGTACAGGGTCCCCACTCTGGGGCCAACGTCCTGACTTTC.

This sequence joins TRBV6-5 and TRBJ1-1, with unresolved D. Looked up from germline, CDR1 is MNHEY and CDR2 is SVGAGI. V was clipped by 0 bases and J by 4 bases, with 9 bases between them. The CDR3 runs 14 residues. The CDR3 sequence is CASSYSTGSTEAFF. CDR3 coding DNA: TGTGCCAGCAGTTACTCGACGGGTAGCACTGAAGCTTTCTTT.

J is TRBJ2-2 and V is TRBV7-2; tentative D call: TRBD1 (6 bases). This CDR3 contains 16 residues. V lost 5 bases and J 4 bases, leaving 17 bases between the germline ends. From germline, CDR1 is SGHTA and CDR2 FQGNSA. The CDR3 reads CASSHRTARGTGELFF. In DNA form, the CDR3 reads TGTGCCAGCAGCCACCGGACAGCTCGCGGCACCGGGGAGCTGTTTTTT. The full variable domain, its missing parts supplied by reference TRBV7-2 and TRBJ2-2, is GAGVSQSPSNKVTEKGKDVELRCDPISGHTALYWYRQSLGQGLEFLIYFQGNSAPDKSGLPSDRFSAERTGGSVSTLTIQRTQQEDSAVYLCASSHRTARGTGELFFGEGSRLTVL.

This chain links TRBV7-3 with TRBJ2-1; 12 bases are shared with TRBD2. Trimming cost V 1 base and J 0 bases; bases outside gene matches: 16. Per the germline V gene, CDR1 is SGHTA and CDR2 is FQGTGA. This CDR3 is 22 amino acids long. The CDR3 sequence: CASSLRSSRGLAGTSSYNEQFF. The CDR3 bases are TGTGCCAGCAGCTTAAGGTCGAGCCGGGGACTAGCGGGCACTAGCTCCTACAATGAGCAGTTCTTC.

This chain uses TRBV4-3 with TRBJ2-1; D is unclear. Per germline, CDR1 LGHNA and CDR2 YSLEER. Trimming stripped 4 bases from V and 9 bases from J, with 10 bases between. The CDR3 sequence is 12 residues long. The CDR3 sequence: CASSLRSSEQFF. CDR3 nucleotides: TGCGCCAGCAGCCTCAGAAGTAGTGAGCAGTTCTTC.

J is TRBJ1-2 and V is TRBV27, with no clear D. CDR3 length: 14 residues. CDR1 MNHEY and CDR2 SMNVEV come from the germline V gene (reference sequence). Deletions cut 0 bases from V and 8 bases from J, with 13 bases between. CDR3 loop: CASSLSKGSPGYTF. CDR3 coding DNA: TGTGCCAGCAGTTTATCTAAGGGTAGTCCCGGCTACACCTTC.

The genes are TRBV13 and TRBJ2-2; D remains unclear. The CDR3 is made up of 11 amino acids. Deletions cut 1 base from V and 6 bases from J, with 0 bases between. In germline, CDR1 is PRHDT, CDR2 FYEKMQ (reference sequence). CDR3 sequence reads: CASSLAGELFF. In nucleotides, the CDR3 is TGTGCCAGCAGCTTAGCCGGGGAGCTGTTTTTT.

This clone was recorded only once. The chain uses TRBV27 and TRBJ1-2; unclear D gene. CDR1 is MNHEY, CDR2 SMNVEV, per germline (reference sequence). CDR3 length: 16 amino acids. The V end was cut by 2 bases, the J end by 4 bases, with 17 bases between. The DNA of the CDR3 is TGTGCCAGCAGTTTAGATCCCACGGGAGTTGGCTATGGCTACACCTTC. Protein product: CASSLDPTGVGYGYTF.